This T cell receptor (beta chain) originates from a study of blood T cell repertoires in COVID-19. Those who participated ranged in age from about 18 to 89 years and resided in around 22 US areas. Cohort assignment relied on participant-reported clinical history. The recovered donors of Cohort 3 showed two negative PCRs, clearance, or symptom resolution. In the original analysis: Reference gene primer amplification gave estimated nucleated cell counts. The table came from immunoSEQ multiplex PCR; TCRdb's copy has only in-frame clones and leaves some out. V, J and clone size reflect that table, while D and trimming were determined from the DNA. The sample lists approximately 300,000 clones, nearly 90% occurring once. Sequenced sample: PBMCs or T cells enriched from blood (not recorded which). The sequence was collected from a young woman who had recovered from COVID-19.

Written as DNA, the CDR3 is TGTGCCAGCAGCGCGGGACAGGGGAATCAGCCCCAGCATTTT. It is translated as CASSAGQGNQPQHF. The chain couples TRBV2 to TRBJ1-5, with 10 bases matching TRBD1. V dropped 6 bases and J dropped 4; count of bases not matched to a gene: 3. CDR1 is SNHLY, CDR2 FYNNEI, per germline. CDR3 length equals 14 residues.